The rows below give T cell receptor beta chains drawn from one sample of a study of blood T cell repertoires in COVID-19. Sequencing was performed with immunoSEQ multiplex PCR; in TCRdb, only in-frame clones are kept and a portion is missing. There are nearly 350,000 clones in the sample; around 87% occur only once, and roughly 6.3% lies in the top ten. The sequenced sample consisted of peripheral blood. Every receptor here comes from a woman between 45 and 65 years old with COVID-19, enrolled during active disease. Both conserved end residues are trimmed from each CDR3.

V gene: TRBV30
J gene: TRBJ1-1
CDR3 protein: AWGGHGGWSEAF

V gene: TRBV9
J gene: TRBJ2-6
CDR3 protein: ASSVRHRSGANVLT

V gene: TRBV27
J gene: TRBJ1-1
CDR3 protein: ASSFADRQSEAF

V gene: TRBV19
J gene: TRBJ1-4
CDR3 protein: ASSVSRDRGLGKLF

V gene: TRBV7-7
J gene: TRBJ2-2
CDR3 protein: ASSLSQGRELF

V gene: TRBV4-1
J gene: TRBJ2-7
CDR3 protein: ASSQGKGAYEQY

V gene: TRBV9
J gene: TRBJ1-1
CDR3 protein: ASSVTDGEAF

V gene: TRBV27
J gene: TRBJ1-2
CDR3 protein: ASSLRATGNYGYT

V gene: TRBV24-1
J gene: TRBJ1-5
CDR3 protein: ATSGQPGQSHSNQPQH

V gene: TRBV7-3
J gene: TRBJ2-6
CDR3 protein: ASSLWTANSGANVLT

V gene: TRBV6-1
J gene: TRBJ2-1
CDR3 protein: ASSASWTSGNKGNEQF

V gene: TRBV2
J gene: TRBJ1-1
CDR3 protein: ASSVKHTEAF

V gene: TRBV18
J gene: TRBJ1-5
CDR3 protein: ASSMGQVNQPQH

V gene: TRBV29-1
J gene: TRBJ2-3
CDR3 protein: SFRSGRTADTQY

V gene: TRBV12-3/TRBV12-4
J gene: TRBJ2-4
CDR3 protein: ASSFGVGNIQY

V gene: TRBV11-3
J gene: TRBJ2-7
CDR3 protein: ASSLEQRSYEQY

V gene: TRBV20-1
J gene: TRBJ2-3
CDR3 protein: SAQLSDTQY

V gene: TRBV6-2/TRBV6-3
J gene: TRBJ1-1
CDR3 protein: ASSWTGEAF

V gene: TRBV5-8
J gene: TRBJ2-1
CDR3 protein: ASISSSGRNEQF

V gene: TRBV4-1
J gene: TRBJ1-2
CDR3 protein: ASSQGRVKRGHGYT

V gene: TRBV18
J gene: TRBJ2-1
CDR3 protein: ASSPPMTGDSDEQF

V gene: TRBV7-9
J gene: TRBJ1-1
CDR3 protein: ASSLAQGSEAF

V gene: TRBV29-1
J gene: TRBJ1-1
CDR3 protein: SVGAGGVSEAF

V gene: TRBV14
J gene: TRBJ1-4
CDR3 protein: ASSQGNEGGEKLF

V gene: TRBV5-6
J gene: TRBJ2-7
CDR3 protein: ASSRTTYSYEQY

V gene: TRBV30
J gene: TRBJ1-6
CDR3 protein: AWTRQGGFYNSPLH

V gene: TRBV7-9
J gene: TRBJ2-1
CDR3 protein: ASSLAGGASGTGEQF

V gene: TRBV11-2
J gene: TRBJ1-6
CDR3 protein: ASSFGGQLNSPLH

V gene: TRBV9
J gene: TRBJ2-7
CDR3 protein: ASSVDASGRAFEQY

V gene: TRBV6-5
J gene: TRBJ2-7
CDR3 protein: ASSLPLAGGYEQY

V gene: TRBV2
J gene: TRBJ2-3
CDR3 protein: ARSGIPQY

V gene: TRBV5-6
J gene: TRBJ1-4
CDR3 protein: ASSSGTGREKLF

V gene: TRBV24-1
J gene: TRBJ2-5
CDR3 protein: ATSDPPPETQY

V gene: TRBV9
J gene: TRBJ2-1
CDR3 protein: ASSVERGLNLEQF

V gene: TRBV4-2
J gene: TRBJ2-5
CDR3 protein: ASSLRQGAPEETQY

V gene: TRBV7-3
J gene: TRBJ2-1
CDR3 protein: ASSLGGRGNEQF

V gene: TRBV5-6
J gene: TRBJ2-5
CDR3 protein: ASSLRGTSYQETQY

V gene: TRBV5-4
J gene: TRBJ1-1
CDR3 protein: ASSLGAGNTEAF

V gene: TRBV4-1
J gene: TRBJ2-1
CDR3 protein: ASSQYRTPPSHEQF

V gene: TRBV19
J gene: TRBJ1-5
CDR3 protein: ASSHPGQVIRNQPQH

V gene: TRBV18
J gene: TRBJ1-2
CDR3 protein: ASSPPAGYGYT

V gene: TRBV3-1/TRBV3-2
J gene: TRBJ2-5
CDR3 protein: ASSSNGTPETQY

V gene: TRBV30
J gene: TRBJ2-1
CDR3 protein: AWGSGSHYNEQF

V gene: TRBV6-5
J gene: TRBJ2-7
CDR3 protein: ASSYGYGRAHEQY

V gene: TRBV6-5
J gene: TRBJ1-1
CDR3 protein: ASSSPSGTNTEAF